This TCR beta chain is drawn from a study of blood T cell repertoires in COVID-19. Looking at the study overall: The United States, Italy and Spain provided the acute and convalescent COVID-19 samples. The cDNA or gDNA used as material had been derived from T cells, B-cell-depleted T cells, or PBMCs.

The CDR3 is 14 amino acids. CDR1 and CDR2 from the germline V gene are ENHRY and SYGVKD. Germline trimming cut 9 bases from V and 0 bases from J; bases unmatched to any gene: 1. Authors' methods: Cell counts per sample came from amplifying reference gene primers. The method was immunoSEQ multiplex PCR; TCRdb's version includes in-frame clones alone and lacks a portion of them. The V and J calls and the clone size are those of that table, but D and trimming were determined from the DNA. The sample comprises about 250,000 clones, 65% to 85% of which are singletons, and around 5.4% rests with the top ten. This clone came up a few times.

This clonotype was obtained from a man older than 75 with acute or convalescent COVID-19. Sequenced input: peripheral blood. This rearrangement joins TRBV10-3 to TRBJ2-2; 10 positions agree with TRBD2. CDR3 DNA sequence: TGTGCCATTGGACTAGCGGCGAACACCGGGGAGCTGTTTTTT. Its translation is CAIGLAANTGELFF.